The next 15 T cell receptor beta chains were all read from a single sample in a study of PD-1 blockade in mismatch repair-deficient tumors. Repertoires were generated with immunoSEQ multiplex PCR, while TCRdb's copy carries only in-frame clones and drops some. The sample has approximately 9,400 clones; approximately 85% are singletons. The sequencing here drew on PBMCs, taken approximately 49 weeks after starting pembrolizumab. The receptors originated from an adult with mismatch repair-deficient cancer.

The CDR3 region is CASSYAQGTTGTIYF. The CDR3 bases are TGTGCCAGCAGTTACGCGCAGGGTACTACGGGCACCATATATTTT. The chain has TRBV6-6 and TRBJ1-3; D is possibly TRBD1 (5 bases). CDR1 is MNHNY and CDR2 is SVGAGI in the germline V gene (reference sequence). The CDR3 runs 15 residues. The ends were cut back, 2 bases at V and 9 bases at J, with 17 bases in the middle.

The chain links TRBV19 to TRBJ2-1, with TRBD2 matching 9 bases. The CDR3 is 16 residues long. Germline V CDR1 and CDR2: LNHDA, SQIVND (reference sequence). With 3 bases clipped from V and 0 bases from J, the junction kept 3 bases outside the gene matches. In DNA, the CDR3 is TGTGCCAGTAGTATCGGTAGCGGGAGCTCCTACAATGAGCAGTTCTTC. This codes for CASSIGSGSSYNEQFF.

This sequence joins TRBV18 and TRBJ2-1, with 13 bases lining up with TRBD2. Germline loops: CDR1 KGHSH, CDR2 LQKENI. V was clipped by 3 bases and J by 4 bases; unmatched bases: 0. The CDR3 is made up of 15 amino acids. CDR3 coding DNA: TGTGCCAGCTCACCGGGACTAGCGGGATACAATGAGCAGTTCTTC. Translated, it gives CASSPGLAGYNEQFF.

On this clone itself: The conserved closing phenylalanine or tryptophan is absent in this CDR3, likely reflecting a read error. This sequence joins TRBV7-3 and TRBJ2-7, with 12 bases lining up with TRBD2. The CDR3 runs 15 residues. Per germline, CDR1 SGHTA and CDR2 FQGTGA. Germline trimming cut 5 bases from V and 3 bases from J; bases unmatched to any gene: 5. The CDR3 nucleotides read TGTGCCAGCAGCAAGGGACTAGCGGGCCTCTACGAGCAGTACCTC. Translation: CASSKGLAGLYEQYL.

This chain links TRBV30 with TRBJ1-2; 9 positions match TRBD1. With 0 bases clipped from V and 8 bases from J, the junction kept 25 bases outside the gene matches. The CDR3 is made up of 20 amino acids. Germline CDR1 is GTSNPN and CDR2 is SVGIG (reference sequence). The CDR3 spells CAWSVIRSGTGNYNAGGYTF. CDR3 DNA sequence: TGTGCCTGGAGTGTCATCCGATCCGGGACAGGGAACTATAATGCGGGGGGCTACACCTTC.

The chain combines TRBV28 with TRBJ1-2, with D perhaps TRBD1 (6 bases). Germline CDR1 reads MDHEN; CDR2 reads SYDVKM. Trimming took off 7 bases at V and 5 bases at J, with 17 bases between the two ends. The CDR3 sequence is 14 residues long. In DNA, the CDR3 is TGTGCCAGCACTGTTCAGGGGAAGGGTTATGGCTACACCTTC. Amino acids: CASTVQGKGYGYTF.

The CDR3 sequence: CASSEAGGRQNEQFF. The CDR3 nucleotides read TGTGCCAGCAGTGAAGCAGGGGGACGTCAGAATGAGCAGTTCTTC. The chain uses TRBV6-1 and TRBJ2-1, with a weak D call TRBD1 (6 bases). V was trimmed by 0 bases and J by 7 bases, leaving 13 bases between them. CDR3 size: 15 residues. From germline, CDR1 is MNHNS and CDR2 SASEGT.

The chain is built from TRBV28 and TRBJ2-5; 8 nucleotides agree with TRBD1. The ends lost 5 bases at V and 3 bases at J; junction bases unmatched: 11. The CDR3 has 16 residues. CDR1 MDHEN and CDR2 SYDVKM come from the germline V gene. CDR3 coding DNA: TGTGCCAGCAGTCCAAGACAGGGGTCCCGTGAAGAGACCCAGTACTTC. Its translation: CASSPRQGSREETQYF.

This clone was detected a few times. This CDR3 is CASSPDSYNEQFF. As DNA, the CDR3 is TGTGCCAGCAGTCCCGACAGTTACAATGAGCAGTTCTTC. V gene TRBV27 combines with J gene TRBJ2-1, with D perhaps matching TRBD1 (5 bases). V lost 5 bases and J 4 bases, leaving 9 bases between the germline ends. Germline V gives CDR1 MNHEY, CDR2 SMNVEV (reference sequence). This CDR3 has 13 amino acids.

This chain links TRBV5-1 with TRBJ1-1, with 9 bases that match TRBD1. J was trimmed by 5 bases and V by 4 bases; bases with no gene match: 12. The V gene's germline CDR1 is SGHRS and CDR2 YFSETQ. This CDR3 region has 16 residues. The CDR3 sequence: CASSKIKTGGLTEAFF. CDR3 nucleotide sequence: TGCGCCAGCAGCAAGATTAAAACAGGGGGCCTAACTGAAGCTTTCTTT.

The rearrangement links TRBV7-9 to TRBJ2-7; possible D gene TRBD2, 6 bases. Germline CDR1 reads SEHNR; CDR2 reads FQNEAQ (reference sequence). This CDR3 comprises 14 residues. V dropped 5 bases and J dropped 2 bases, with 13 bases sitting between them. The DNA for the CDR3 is TGTGCCAGCAGCCCCCGTGGAGGGGCCTACGAGCAGTACTTC. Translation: CASSPRGGAYEQYF.

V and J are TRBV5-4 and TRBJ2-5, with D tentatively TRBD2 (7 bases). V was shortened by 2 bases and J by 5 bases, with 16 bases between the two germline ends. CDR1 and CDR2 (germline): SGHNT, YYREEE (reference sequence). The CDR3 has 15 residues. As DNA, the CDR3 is TGTGCCAGCAGCTTAGGGGGGGTCCGGCAGGAGACCCAGTACTTC. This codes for CASSLGGVRQETQYF.

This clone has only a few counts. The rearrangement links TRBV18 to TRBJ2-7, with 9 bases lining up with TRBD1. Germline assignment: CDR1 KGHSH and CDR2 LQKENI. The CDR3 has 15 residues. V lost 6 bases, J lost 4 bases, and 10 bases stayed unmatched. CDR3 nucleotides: TGTGCCAGCTCGCCTCAAGGACAGGGGCGGTACGAGCAGTACTTC. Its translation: CASSPQGQGRYEQYF.

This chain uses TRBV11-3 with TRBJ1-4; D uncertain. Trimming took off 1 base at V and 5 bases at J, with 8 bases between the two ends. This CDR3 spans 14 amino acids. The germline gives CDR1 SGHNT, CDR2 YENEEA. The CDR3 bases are TGTGCCAGCAGCTTAGGCGATTTGAATGAAAAACTGTTTTTT. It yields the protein CASSLGDLNEKLFF.

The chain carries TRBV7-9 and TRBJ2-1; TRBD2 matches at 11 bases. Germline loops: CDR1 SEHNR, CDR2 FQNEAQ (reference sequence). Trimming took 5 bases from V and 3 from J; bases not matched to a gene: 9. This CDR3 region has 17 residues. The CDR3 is CASSGGTSGDRYNEQFF. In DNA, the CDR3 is TGTGCCAGCAGCGGGGGGACTAGCGGAGACCGCTACAATGAGCAGTTCTTC.